The TCR beta chain under discussion was sequenced for a study of OX40 agonist ivuxolimab in advanced cancers. The table came from immunoSEQ multiplex PCR; TCRdb's copy has only in-frame clones and leaves some out. The sample includes approximately 69,000 clones, roughly 88% of them seen just once. Germline-derived CDR1 and CDR2 are LNHDA and SQIVND (reference sequence). This CDR3 spans 14 amino acids. Trimming took off 2 bases at V and 2 bases at J, with 10 bases between the two ends. The genes are TRBV19 and TRBJ2-7; unclear D gene. The TCR originated in an adult with an advanced solid tumor such as melanoma, head and neck, liver or kidney cancer. The source material was CD4+ or CD8+ T cells sorted from blood, sampled in a trial of the OX40 agonist ivuxolimab. DNA for the CDR3: TGTGCCAGTAGTATAATGGTAGGACCCTACGAGCAGTACTTC. Its protein product is CASSIMVGPYEQYF.